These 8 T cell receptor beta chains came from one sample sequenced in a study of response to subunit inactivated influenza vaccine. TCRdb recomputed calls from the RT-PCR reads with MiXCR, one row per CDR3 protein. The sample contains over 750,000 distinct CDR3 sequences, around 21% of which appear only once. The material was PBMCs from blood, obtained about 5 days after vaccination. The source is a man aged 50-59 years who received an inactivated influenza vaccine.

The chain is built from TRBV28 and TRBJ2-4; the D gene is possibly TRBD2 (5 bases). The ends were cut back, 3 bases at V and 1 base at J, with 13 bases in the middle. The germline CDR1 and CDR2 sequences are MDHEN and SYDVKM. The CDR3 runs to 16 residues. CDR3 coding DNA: TGTGCCAGCAGTTTTATAGGGAGTGGGGCCAAAAACATTCAGTACTTC. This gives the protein CASSFIGSGAKNIQYF. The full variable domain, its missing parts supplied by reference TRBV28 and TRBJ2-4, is DVKVTQSSRYLVKRTGEKVFLECVQDMDHENMFWYRQDPGLGLRLIYFSYDVKMKEKGDIPEGYSVSREKKERFSLILESASTNQTSMYLCASSFIGSGAKNIQYFGAGTRLSVL.

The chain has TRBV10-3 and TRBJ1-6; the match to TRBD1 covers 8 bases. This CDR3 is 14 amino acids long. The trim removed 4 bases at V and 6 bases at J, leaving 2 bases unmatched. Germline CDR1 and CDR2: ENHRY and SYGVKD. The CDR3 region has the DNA TGTGCCATCAGTGCAGGACAGGGTAATTCACCCCTCCACTTT. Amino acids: CAISAGQGNSPLHF.

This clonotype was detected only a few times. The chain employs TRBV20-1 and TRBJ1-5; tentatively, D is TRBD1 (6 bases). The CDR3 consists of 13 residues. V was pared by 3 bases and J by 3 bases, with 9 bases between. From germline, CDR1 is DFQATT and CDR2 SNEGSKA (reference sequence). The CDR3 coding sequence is TGCAGTGCTAGCACAGGGCCCAATCAGCCCCAGCATTTT. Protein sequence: CSASTGPNQPQHF.

The CDR3 region has the DNA TGCACCAGCAGCCGGGCCAACTCTGGGGCCAACGTCCTGACTTTC. Its translation is CTSSRANSGANVLTF. This chain joins TRBV1 and TRBJ2-6; TRBD2 was called by the table and not checked on the DNA. TRBV1 is an annotated pseudogene. The CDR3 is 15 amino acids.

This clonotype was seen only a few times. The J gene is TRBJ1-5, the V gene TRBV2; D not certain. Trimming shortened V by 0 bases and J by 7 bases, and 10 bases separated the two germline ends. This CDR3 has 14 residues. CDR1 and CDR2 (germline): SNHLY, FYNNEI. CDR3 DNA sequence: TGTGCCAGCAGTGAAGCTAGTAGGCCCCAGCCCCAGCATTTT. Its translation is CASSEASRPQPQHF.

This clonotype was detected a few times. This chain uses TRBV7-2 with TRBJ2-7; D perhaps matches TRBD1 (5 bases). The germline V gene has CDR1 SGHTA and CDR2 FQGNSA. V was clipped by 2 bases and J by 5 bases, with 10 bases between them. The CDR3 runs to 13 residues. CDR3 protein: CASSLQQGHEQYF. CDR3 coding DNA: TGTGCCAGCAGCTTACAGCAGGGCCACGAGCAGTACTTC.

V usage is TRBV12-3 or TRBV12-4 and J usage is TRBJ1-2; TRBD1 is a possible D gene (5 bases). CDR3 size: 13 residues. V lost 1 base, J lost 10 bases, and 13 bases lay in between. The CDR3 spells CASSLVGSGPYTF. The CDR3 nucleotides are TGTGCCAGCAGTTTAGTGGGATCGGGGCCCTACACCTTC.

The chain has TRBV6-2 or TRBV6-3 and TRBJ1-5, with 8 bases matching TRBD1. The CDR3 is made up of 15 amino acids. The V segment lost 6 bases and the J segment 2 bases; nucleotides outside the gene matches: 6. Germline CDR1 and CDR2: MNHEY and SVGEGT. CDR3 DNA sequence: TGTGCCAGCAGAACCAGGGGGCTCGGCAATCAGCCCCAGCATTTT. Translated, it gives CASRTRGLGNQPQHF.